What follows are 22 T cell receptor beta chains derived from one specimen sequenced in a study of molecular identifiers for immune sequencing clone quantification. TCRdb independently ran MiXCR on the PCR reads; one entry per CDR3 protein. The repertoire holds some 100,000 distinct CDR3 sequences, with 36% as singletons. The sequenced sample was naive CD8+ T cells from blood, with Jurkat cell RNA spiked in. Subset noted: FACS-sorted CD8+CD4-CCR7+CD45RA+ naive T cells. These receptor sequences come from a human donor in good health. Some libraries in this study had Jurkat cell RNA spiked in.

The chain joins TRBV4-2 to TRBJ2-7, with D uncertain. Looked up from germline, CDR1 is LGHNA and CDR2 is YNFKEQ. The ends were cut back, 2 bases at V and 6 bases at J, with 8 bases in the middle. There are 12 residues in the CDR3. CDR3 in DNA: TGTGCCAGCAGCCAACTTTCTAGCGAGCAGTACTTC. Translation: CASSQLSSEQYF.

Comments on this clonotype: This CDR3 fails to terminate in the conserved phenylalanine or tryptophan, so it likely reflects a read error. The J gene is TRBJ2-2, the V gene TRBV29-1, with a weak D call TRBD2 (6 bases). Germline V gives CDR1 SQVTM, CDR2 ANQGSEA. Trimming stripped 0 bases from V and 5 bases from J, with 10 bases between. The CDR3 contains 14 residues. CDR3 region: CSVEEVGRTGELFI. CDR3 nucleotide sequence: TGCAGCGTTGAAGAGGTCGGGAGAACCGGGGAGCTGTTTATT.

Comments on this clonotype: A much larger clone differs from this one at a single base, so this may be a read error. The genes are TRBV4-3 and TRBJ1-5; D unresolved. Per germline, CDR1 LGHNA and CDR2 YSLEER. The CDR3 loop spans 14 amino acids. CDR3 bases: TGCGCCAGCAGCCAAAGCCAAGGGAATCCGCCCCAGCATTTT. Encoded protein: CASSQSQGNPPQHF.

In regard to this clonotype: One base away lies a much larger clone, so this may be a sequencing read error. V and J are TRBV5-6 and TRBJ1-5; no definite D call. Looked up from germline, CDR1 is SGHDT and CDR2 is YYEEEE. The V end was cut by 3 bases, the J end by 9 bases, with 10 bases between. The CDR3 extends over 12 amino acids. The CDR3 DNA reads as TGTGCCAGCAGCTCGGAGGTTCGGCCCCAGCATTTT. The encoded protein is CASSSEVRPQHF.

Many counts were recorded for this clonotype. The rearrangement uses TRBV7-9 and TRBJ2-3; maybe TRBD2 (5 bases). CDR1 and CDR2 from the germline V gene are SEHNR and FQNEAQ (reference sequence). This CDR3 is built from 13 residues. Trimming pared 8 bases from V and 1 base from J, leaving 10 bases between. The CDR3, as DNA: TGTGCCAGCGGACTCGTCCGCACAGATACGCAGTATTTT. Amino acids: CASGLVRTDTQYF.

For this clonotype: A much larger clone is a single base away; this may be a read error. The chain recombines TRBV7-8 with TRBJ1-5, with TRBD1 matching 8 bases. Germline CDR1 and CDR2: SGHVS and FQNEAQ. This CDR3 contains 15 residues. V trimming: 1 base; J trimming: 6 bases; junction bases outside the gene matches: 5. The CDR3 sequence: CASSLGQGTFQPQHF. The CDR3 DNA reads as TGTGCCAGCAGCTTAGGACAGGGGACTTTTCAGCCCCAGCATTTT. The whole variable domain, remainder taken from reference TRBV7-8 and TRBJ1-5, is GAGVSQSPRYKVAKRGQDVALRCDPISGHVSLFWYQQALGQGPEFLTYFQNEAQLDKSGLPSDRFFAERPEGSVSTLKIQRTQQEDSAVYLCASSLGQGTFQPQHFGDGTRLSIL.

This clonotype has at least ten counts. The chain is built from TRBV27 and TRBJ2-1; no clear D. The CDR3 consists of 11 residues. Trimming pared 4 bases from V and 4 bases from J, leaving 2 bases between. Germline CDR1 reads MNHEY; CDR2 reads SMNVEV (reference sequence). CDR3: CASSYYNEQFF. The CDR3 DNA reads TGTGCCAGCAGTTATTACAATGAGCAGTTCTTC.

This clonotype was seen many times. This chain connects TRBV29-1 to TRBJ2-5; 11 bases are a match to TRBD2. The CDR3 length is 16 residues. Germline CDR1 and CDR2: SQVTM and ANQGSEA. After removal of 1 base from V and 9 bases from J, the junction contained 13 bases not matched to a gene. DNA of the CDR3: TGCAGCGTTGAAGGGAAAGGGACTAGCGGAGTTCCGGCCCAGTACTTC. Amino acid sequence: CSVEGKGTSGVPAQYF.

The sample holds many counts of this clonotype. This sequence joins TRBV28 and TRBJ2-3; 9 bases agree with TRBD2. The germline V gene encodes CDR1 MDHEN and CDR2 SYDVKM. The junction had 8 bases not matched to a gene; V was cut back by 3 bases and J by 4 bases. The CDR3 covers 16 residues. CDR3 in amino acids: CASSFGGRVVADTQYF. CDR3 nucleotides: TGTGCCAGCAGTTTCGGCGGGAGGGTTGTCGCAGATACGCAGTATTTT.

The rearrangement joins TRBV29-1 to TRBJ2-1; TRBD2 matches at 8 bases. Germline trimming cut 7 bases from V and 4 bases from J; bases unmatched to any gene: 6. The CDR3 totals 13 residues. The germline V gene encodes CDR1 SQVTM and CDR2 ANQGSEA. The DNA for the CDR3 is TGCAGCGCGCGGGGGGCGTCGTACAATGAGCAGTTCTTC. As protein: CSARGASYNEQFF.

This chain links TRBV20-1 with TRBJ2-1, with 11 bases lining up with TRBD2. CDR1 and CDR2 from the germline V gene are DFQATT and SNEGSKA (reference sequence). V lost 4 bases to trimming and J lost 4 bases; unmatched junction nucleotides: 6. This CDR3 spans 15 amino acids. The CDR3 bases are TGCAGTGCTAAGCCGGGACTAGCGGTATACAATGAGCAGTTCTTC. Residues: CSAKPGLAVYNEQFF.

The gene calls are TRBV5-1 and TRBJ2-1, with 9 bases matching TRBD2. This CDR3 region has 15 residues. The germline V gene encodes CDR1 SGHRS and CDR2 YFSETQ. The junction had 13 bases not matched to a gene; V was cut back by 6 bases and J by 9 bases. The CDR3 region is CASTVRGRVNGEQFF. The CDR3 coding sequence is TGCGCCAGCACGGTTCGCGGGAGGGTAAACGGTGAGCAGTTCTTC.

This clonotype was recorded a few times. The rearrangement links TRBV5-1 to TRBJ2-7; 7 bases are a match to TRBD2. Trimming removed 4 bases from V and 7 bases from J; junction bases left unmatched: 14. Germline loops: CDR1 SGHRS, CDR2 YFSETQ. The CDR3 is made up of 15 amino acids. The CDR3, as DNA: TGCGCCAGCAGCCCAATAACTAGCGTACCGGGAGAGCAGTACTTC. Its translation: CASSPITSVPGEQYF.

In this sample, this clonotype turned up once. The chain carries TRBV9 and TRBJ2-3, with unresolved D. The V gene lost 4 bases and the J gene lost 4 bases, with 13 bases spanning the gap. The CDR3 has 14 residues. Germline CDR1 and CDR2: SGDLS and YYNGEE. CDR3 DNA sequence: TGTGCCAGCAGCATAGTATCCACCCCAGATACGCAGTATTTT. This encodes CASSIVSTPDTQYF.

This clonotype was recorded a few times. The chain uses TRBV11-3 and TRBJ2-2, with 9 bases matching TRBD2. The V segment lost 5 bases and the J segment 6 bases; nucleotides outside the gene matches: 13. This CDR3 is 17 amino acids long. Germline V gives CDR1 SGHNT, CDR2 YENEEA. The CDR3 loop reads CASSNRKREALSGELFF. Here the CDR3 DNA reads TGTGCCAGCAGCAACCGAAAGCGGGAGGCACTCTCCGGGGAGCTGTTTTTT.

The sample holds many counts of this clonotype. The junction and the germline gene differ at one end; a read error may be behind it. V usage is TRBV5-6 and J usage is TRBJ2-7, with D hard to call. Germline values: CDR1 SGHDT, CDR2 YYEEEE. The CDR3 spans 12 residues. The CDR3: CASSLESSPRNF. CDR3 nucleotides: TGTGCCAGCAGCTTGGAATCCTCGCCACGTAACTTC. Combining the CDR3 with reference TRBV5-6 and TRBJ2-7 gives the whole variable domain DAGVTQSPTHLIKTRGQQVTLRCSPKSGHDTVSWYQQALGQGPQFIFQYYEEEERQRGNFPDRFSGHQFPNYSSELNVNALLLGDSALYLCASSLESSPRNFGPGTRLTVT.

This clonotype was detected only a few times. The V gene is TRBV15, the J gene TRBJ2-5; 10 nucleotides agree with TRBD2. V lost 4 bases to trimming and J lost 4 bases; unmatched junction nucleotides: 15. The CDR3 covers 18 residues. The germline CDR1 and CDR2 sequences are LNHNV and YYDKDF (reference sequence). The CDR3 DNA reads TGTGCCACCAGCACCCCCCGGATTCTAGCGGGAGAGTCAGAGACCCAGTACTTC. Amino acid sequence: CATSTPRILAGESETQYF.

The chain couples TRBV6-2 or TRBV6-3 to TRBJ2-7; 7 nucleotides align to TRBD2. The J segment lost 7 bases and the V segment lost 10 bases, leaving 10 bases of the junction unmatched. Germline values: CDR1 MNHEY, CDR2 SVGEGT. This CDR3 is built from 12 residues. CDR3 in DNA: TGTGCCACCTTTGGCGGGAGTGGTGAGCAGTACTTC. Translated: CATFGGSGEQYF.

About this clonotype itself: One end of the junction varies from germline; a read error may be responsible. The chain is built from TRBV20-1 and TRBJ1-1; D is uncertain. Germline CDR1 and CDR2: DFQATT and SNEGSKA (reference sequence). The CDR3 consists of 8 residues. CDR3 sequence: CSASSRLF. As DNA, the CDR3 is TGCAGTGCTAGTAGTCGGCTTTTT.

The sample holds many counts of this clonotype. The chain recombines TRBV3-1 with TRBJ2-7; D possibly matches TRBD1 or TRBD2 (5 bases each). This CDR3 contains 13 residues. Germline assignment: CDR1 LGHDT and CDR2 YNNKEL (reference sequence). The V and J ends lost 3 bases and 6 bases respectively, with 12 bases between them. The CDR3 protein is CASSHRGSAEQYF. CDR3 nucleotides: TGTGCCAGCAGCCACCGGGGCTCAGCCGAGCAGTACTTC.

The CDR3 nucleotides are TGTGCCAGCAGGGCAGGGTCTAGTCTACAGTACAATGAGCAGTTCTTC. Protein product: CASRAGSSLQYNEQFF. The chain joins TRBV12-3 or TRBV12-4 to TRBJ2-1; tentative D call: TRBD1 (5 bases). The CDR3 spans 16 residues. The V end was cut by 6 bases, the J end by 4 bases, with 19 bases between.

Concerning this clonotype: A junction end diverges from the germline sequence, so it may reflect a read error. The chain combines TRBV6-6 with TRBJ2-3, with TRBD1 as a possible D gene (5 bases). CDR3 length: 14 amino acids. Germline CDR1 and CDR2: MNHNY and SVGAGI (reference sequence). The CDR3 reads CASRLTANTHTQYF. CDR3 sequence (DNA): TGTGCCAGCAGATTGACAGCCAACACACATACGCAGTATTTT.